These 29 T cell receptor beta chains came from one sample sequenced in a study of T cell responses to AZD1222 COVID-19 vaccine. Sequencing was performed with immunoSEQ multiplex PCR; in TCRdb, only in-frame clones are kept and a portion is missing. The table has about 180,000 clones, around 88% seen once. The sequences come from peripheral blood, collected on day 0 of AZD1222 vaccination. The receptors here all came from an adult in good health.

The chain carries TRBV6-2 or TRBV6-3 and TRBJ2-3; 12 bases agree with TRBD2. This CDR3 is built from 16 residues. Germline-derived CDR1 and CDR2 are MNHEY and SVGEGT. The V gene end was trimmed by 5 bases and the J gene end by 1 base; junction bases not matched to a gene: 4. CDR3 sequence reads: CASSQRTSGGTDTQYF. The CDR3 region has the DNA TGTGCCAGCAGTCAGAGGACTAGCGGGGGCACAGATACGCAGTATTTT.

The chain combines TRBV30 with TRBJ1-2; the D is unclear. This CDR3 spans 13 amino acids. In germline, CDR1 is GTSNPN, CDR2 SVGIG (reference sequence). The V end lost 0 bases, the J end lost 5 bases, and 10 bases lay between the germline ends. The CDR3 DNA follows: TGTGCCTGGAGTGTACGGACTGCTTATGGCTACACCTTC. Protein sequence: CAWSVRTAYGYTF.

CDR3 loop: CASSFGAGDEQYF. Written as DNA, the CDR3 is TGTGCCAGCAGTTTTGGGGCAGGCGACGAGCAGTACTTC. The chain recombines TRBV12-3 or TRBV12-4 with TRBJ2-7; a possible D gene is TRBD1 (5 bases). V was trimmed by 3 bases and J by 5 bases, leaving 11 bases between them. The CDR3 contains 13 residues.

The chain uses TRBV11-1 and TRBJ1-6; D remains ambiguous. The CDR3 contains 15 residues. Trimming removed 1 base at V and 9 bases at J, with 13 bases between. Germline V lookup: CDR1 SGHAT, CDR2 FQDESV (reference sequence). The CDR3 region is CASSLDISPSSPLHF. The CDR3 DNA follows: TGTGCCAGCAGCTTAGACATAAGTCCCTCTTCACCCCTCCACTTT. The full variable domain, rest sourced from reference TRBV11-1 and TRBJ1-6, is EAEVAQSPRYKITEKSQAVAFWCDPISGHATLYWYRQILGQGPELLVQFQDESVVDDSQLPKDRFSAERLKGVDSTLKIQPAELGDSAMYLCASSLDISPSSPLHFGNGTRLTVT.

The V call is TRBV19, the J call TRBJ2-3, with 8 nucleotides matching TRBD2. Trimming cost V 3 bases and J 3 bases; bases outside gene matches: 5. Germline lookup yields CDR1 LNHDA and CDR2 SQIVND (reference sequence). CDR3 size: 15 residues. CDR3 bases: TGTGCCAGTAGTATTGGAGCGGGAGAAACAGATACGCAGTATTTT. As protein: CASSIGAGETDTQYF.

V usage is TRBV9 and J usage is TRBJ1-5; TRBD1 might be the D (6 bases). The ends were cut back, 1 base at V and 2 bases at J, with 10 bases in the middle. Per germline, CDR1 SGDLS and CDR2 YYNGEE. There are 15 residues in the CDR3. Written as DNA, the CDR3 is TGTGCCAGCAGCGTAAATGGACAGCGCAATCAGCCCCAGCATTTT. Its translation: CASSVNGQRNQPQHF. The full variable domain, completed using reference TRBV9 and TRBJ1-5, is DSGVTQTPKHLITATGQRVTLRCSPRSGDLSVYWYQQSLDQGLQFLIQYYNGEERAKGNILERFSAQQFPDLHSELNLSSLELGDSALYFCASSVNGQRNQPQHFGDGTRLSIL.

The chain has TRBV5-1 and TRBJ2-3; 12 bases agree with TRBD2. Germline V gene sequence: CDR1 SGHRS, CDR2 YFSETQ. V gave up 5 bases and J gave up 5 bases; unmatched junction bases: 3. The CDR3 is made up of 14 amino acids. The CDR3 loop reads CASRLAGGKDTQYF. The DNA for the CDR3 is TGCGCCAGCAGACTAGCGGGAGGAAAAGATACGCAGTATTTT.

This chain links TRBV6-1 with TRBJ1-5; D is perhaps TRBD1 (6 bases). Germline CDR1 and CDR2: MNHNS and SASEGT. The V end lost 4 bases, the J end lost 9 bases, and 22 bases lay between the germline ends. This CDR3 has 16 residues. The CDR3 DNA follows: TGTGCCAGCAGTGCGAAACAGGGTATCGTCGGGTCGCCCCAGCATTTT. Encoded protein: CASSAKQGIVGSPQHF.

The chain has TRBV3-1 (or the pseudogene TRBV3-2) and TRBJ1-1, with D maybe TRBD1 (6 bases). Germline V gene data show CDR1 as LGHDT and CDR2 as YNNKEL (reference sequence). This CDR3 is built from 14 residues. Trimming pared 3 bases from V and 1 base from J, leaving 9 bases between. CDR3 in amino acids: CASSQIQGNTEAFF. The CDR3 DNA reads TGTGCCAGCAGCCAGATACAGGGGAACACTGAAGCTTTCTTT.

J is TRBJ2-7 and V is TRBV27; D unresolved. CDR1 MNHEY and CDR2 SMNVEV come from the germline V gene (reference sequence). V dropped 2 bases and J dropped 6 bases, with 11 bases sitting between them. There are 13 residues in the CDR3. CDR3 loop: CASSLGHPLEQYF. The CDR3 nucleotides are TGTGCCAGCAGTTTAGGGCACCCCCTCGAGCAGTACTTC.

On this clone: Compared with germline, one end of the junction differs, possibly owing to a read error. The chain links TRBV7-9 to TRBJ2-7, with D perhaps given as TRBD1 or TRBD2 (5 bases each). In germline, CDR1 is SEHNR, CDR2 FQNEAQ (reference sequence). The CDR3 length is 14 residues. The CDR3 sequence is CASSLAGAPREQYF. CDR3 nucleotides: TGTGCCAGCAGCCTAGCCGGGGCCCCGCGTGAGCAGTACTTC.

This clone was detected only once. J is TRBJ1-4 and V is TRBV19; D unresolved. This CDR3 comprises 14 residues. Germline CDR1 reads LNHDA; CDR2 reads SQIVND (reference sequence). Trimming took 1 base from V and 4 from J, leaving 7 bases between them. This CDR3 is CASSIGRVNEKLFF. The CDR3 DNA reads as TGTGCCAGTAGTATAGGACGGGTTAATGAAAAACTGTTTTTT.

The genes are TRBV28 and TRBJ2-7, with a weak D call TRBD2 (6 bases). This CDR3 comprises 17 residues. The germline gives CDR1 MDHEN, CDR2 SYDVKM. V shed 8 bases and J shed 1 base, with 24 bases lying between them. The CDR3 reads CASEGGSVGRSSYEQYF. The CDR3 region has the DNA TGTGCCAGCGAGGGAGGTAGCGTAGGGAGGTCATCCTACGAGCAGTACTTC.

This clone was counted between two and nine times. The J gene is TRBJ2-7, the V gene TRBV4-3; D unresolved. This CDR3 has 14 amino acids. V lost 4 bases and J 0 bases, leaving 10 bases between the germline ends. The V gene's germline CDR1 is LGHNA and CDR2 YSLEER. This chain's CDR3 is CASSLSYSSYEQYF. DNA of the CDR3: TGCGCCAGCAGCCTCTCTTACAGCTCCTACGAGCAGTACTTC.

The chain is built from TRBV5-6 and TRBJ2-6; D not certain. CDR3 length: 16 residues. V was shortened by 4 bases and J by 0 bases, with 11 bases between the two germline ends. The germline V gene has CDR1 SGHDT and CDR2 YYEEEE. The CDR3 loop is CASSPDIYSGANVLTF. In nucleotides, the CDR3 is TGTGCCAGCAGCCCCGACATATACTCTGGGGCCAACGTCCTGACTTTC.

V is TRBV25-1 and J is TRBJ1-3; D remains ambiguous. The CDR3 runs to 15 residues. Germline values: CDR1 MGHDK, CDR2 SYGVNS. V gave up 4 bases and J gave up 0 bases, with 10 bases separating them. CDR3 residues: CASSGTGYSGNTIYF. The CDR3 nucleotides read TGTGCCAGCAGTGGTACGGGGTACTCTGGAAACACCATATATTTT.

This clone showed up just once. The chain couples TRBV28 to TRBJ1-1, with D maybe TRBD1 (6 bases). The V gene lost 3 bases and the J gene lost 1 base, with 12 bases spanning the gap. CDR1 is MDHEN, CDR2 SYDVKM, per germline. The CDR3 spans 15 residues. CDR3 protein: CASSFEGEGNTEAFF. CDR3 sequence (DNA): TGTGCCAGCAGTTTCGAGGGGGAGGGGAACACTGAAGCTTTCTTT.

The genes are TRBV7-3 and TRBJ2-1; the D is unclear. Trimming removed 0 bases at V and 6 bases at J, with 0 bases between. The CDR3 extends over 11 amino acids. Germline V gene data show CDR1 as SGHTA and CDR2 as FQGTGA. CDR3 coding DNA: TGTGCCAGCAGCTTAACCAATGAGCAGTTCTTC. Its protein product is CASSLTNEQFF.

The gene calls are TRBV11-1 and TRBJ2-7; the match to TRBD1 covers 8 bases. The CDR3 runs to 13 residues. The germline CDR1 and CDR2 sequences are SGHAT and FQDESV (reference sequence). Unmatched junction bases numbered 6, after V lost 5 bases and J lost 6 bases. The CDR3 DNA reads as TGTGCCAGCAGCCAGACAGGGGCGGGCGAGCAGTACTTC. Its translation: CASSQTGAGEQYF.

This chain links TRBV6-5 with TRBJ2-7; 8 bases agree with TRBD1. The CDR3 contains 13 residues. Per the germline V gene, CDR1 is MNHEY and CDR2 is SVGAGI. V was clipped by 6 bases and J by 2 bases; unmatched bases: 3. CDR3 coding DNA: TGTGCCAGCAGACGGACAGGGCCCTACGAGCAGTACTTC. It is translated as CASRRTGPYEQYF.

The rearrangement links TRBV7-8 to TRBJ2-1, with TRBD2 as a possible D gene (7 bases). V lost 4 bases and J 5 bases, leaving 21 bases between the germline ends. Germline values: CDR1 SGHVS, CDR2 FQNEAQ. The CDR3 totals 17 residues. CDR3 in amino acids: CASSSYGGAGVHNEQFF. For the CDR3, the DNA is TGTGCCAGCAGCTCCTATGGGGGGGCAGGGGTCCACAATGAGCAGTTCTTC.

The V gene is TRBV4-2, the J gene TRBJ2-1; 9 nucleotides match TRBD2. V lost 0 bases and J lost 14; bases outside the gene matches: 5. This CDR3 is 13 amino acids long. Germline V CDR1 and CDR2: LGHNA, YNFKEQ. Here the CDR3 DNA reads TGTGCCAGCAGCCAAGATGAGGGGACTAGCAAGTTCTTC. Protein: CASSQDEGTSKFF.

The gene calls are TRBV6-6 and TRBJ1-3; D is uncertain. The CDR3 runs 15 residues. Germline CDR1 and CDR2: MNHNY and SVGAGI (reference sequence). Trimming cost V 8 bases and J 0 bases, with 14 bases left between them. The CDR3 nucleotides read TGTGCCAGCCCCCCTTTGGCAGCCTCTGGAAACACCATATATTTT. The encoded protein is CASPPLAASGNTIYF.

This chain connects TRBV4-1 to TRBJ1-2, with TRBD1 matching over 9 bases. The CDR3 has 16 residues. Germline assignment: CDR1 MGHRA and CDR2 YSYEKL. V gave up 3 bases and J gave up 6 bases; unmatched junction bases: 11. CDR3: CASSQGFTGGENGYTF. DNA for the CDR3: TGCGCCAGCAGCCAGGGTTTTACAGGGGGCGAAAATGGCTACACCTTC.

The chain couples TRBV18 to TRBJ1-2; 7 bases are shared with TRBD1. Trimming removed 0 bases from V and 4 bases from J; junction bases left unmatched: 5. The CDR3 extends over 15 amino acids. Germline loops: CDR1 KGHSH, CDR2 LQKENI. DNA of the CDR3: TGTGCCAGCTCACCACCGGGACAGACTATCTATGGCTACACCTTC. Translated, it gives CASSPPGQTIYGYTF.

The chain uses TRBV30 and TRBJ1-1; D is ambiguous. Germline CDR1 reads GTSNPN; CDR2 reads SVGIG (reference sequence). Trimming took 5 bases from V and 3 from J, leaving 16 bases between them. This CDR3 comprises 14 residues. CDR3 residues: CAWHARASDTEAFF. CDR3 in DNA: TGTGCCTGGCACGCGAGGGCCTCGGACACTGAAGCTTTCTTT.

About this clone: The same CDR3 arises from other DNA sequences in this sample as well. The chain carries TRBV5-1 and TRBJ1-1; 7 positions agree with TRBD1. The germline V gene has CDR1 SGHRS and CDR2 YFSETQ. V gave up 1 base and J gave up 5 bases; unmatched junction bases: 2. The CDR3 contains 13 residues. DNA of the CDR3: TGCGCCAGCAGCTTGACAGGGGAGACTGAAGCTTTCTTT. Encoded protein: CASSLTGETEAFF.

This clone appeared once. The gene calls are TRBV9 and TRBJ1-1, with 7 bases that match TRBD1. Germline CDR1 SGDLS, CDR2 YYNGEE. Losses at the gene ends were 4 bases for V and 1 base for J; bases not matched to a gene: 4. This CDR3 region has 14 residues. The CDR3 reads CASSSRDRNTEAFF. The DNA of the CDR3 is TGTGCCAGCAGCTCCCGGGACAGGAACACTGAAGCTTTCTTT.

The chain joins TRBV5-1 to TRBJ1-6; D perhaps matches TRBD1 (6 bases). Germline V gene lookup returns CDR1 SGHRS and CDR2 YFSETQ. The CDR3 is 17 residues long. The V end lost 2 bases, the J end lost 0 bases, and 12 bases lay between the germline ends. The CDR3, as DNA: TGCGCCAGCAGCTTCACAGGGTTCTCCTCCTATAATTCACCCCTCCACTTT. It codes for CASSFTGFSSYNSPLHF.